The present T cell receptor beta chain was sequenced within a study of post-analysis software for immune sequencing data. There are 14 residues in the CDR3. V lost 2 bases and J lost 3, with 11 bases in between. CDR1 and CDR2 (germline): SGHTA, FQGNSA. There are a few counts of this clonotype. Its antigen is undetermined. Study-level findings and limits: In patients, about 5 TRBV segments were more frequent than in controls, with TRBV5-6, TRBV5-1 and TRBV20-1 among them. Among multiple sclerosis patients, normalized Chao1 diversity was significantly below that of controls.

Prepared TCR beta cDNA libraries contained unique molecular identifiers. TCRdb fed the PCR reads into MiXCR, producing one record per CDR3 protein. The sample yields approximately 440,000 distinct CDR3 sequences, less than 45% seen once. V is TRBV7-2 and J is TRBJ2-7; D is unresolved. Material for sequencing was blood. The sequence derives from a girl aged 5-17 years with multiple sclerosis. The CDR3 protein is CASSLRSQSYEQYF. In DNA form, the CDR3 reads TGTGCCAGCAGCTTAAGGAGTCAGAGCTACGAGCAGTACTTC. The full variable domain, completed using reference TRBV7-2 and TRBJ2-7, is GAGVSQSPSNKVTEKGKDVELRCDPISGHTALYWYRQSLGQGLEFLIYFQGNSAPDKSGLPSDRFSAERTGGSVSTLTIQRTQQEDSAVYLCASSLRSQSYEQYFGPGTRLTVT.